This T cell receptor (beta chain) was documented in a study of shared clonotypes between healthy human individuals. Study-level findings and limits: In general, naive subsets displayed greater estimated richness than memory subsets did.

Assay used: immunoSEQ multiplex PCR; TCRdb lists only in-frame clones, some missing. This sample yields approximately 1.5 million clones, of which 95% to 99% are seen a single time; approximately 0.45% belongs to the top ten. Turning to this clone: Its antigen is still unknown.

The sample was naive CD4+ T cells sorted from blood. Subset described: CD45RA+ positively selected. This clonotype was obtained from a man aged 30-40 years in good health.

CDR3 sequence: CASSTGGGYTF. The CDR3 DNA reads TGTGCCAGCAGCACAGGAGGTGGCTACACCTTC. V is TRBV5-4 and J is TRBJ1-2, with a weak D call TRBD1 (5 bases). The CDR3 is 11 amino acids. The V end lost 4 bases, the J end lost 7 bases, and 8 bases lay between the germline ends. Germline V gives CDR1 SGHNT, CDR2 YYREEE (reference sequence). Full variable domain (missing parts from reference TRBV5-4 and TRBJ1-2): ETGVTQSPTHLIKTRGQQVTLRCSSQSGHNTVSWYQQALGQGPQFIFQYYREEENGRGNFPPRFSGLQFPNYSSELNVNALELDDSALYLCASSTGGGYTFGSGTRLTVV.